The source of this T cell receptor beta chain is a study of CXCR3-negative and CXCR3-positive naive CD8 T cells (dated by TCRdb to the late 2010s). Some background on the complete study: In total, around 150 million TRB reads were obtained, or roughly 1.5 +/- 0.3 million reads per library. Diversity and physicochemical repertoire analyses were performed on about eleven donors pooled from two independent experiments. TRBV-TRBJ cluster analysis included naive subsets from about 5 donors and memory cells from 3 donors. Study-wide conclusions, independent of this receptor: Because surface CD5, which is linked to self-reactivity in mice, was comparable between the naive subsets, TCR interaction strength was also inferred from the physicochemical properties of TRB CDR3s. Within the same donor, TRBV-TRBJ usage looked similar between naive CXCR3-negative and CXCR3-positive cells, but memory cells had distinct patterns. Comparably high repertoire diversity was found in both naive subsets, whereas much lower repertoire diversity was found in memory CD8+ T cells. Because CXCR3 expression was partially decreased after cryopreservation, freshly isolated PBMCs were used for most assays. Compared with CXCR3-negative naive cells, CXCR3-positive naive cells had TRB CDR3s with higher hydrophobicity (lower Kidera factor 4), lower energy, and higher strength and volume indices.

Its CDR3 holds 16 amino acids, cysteine through phenylalanine. The DNA is unrecorded. The germline V gene specifies MDHEN as CDR1 and SYDVKM as CDR2. These reads were obtained on a NextSeq 550. The Human TCR Profiling Kit (MiLaboratory) was used to prepare UMI-labeled 5' RACE TRB cDNA libraries. cDNA synthesis used the entire amount of extracted RNA, and PCR amplification then used the entire amount of cDNA produced. Libraries were prepared in parallel with an identical number of PCR cycles. For the original study's pipeline: With a requirement of at least two reads per UMI, MIGEC and MiXCR extracted about 52,000 +/- 9,100 unique UMI-labeled TRB cDNA molecules per library. On average, about 40,000 +/- 10,000 functional in-frame TRB CDR3 nucleotide clonotypes lacking stop codons were found per library. After downsampling to 5000 UMI-labeled TRB molecules per sample, diversity metrics such as normalized Shannon-Wiener and Chao1 were calculated in VDJtools. Clonotype-size-weighted physicochemical properties of the central five CDR3 residues (interaction energy, strength, volume and Kidera factor 4) were computed in VDJtools. The reads were reprocessed in TCRdb, with one entry per CDR3 protein sequence and no accompanying DNA. The V and J calls follow TCRdb's processing rather than the paper's. The sample table includes about 89,000 distinct CDR3 sequences. Over 0.4% of the sample belongs to the ten largest clones.

Concerning this clonotype itself: Its binding antigen is unknown.

Each CD8+ T cell subset was flow-sorted in triplicate, and a few hundred thousand cells per subset were placed directly into RLT lysis buffer. Naive CD8+ T cells were defined stringently as CD45RO-CCR7+CD27+CD95- to exclude memory contaminants. Standard density gradient centrifugation was used to isolate peripheral blood mononuclear cells from buffy coats. Naive CXCR3-negative and CXCR3-positive CD8+ T cells were flow-sorted on a FACSAria III. Total RNA was extracted from sorted cells using an RNeasy Mini Kit. The chain is assembled from TRBV28 and TRBJ2-7. The sequencing input was naive CXCR3+ CD8+ T cells from blood. Explained via the paper, the cell subset or site label denotes: CD45RO-CCR7+CD27+CD95- naive CD8+ T cells expressing CXCR3 (TNR3+). The receptor comes from a human donor in good health. Some clones in this sample may be carry-over from other donors' samples. The CDR3: CASSSFASVGPYEQYF.